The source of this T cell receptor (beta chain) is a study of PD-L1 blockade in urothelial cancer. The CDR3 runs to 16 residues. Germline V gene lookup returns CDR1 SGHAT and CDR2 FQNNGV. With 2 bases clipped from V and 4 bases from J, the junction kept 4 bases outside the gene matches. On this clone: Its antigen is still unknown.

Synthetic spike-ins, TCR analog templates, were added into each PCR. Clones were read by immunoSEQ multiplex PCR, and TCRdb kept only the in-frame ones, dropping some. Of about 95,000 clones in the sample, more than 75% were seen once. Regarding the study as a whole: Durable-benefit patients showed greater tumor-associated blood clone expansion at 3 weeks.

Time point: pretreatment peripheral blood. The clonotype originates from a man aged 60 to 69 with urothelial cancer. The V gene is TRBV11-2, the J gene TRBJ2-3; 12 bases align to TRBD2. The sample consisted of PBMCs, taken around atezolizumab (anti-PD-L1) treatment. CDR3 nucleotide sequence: TGTGCCAGCAGCTTAAGACTAGCGGGAGTGGCAGATACGCAGTATTTT. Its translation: CASSLRLAGVADTQYF.